This T cell receptor (beta chain) comes out of a study of T cells in Graves' hyperthyroidism and ophthalmopathy. Amplification of TCR beta CDR3 regions used RNA as the template. The study used the HTBI primer set for a first-round RT-PCR of the TCR CDR3. TCRdb used MiXCR to reprocess the multiplex PCR reads, holding one entry per CDR3 protein. The sample shows a few hundred thousand distinct CDR3 sequences, 15% to 20% of them seen only once. Diagnoses were established using clinical symptoms, serum thyroxine and TRAb, thyroid ultrasound and orbital computed tomography. The V gene's germline CDR1 is DFQATT and CDR2 SNEGSKA (reference sequence). The CDR3 spans 18 residues. V was clipped by 4 bases and J by 0 bases; unmatched bases: 18.

This sequence originates from a woman aged 18-29 years with Graves' hyperthyroidism. The specimen sequenced was blood. This rearrangement joins TRBV20-1 to TRBJ2-7; 7 positions match TRBD1. CDR3 in amino acids: CSAMNRAPGTVSSYEQYF. CDR3 bases: TGCAGTGCTATGAATCGCGCCCCCGGGACAGTTAGCTCCTACGAGCAGTACTTC.